This T cell receptor beta chain derives from a study of T cell responses to AZD1222 COVID-19 vaccine. Germline CDR1 reads MDHEN; CDR2 reads SYDVKM. This CDR3 is 13 amino acids long. V lost 10 bases and J lost 2, with 15 bases in between. Measured with immunoSEQ multiplex PCR; TCRdb has only the in-frame clones, and not every one. In the table there are around 81,000 clones, around 93% of which are singletons. Of note for this clone: What it binds is unknown.

Regarding the study as a whole: Possibly, clonal diversity was underestimated; donors were largely white British and included more females. The study sampled repertoires only after the peak T cell response. Once two AZD1222 doses were given, Spike-specific TCR breadth and depth went up.

The sample here was peripheral blood, taken 28 days after the second AZD1222 dose. This TCR was sampled from an adult who received the AZD1222 COVID-19 vaccine. V is TRBV28 and J is TRBJ2-7; a weak D match, TRBD1 (6 bases). CDR3 coding DNA: TGTGCCACTCTAAGACAGGACCCCTACGAGCAGTACTTC. Encoded protein: CATLRQDPYEQYF.